This T cell receptor beta chain was retrieved from a study of T cell responses to AZD1222 COVID-19 vaccine. Study-wide results and caveats: Close to half of spike-specific TCRs reportedly recognize unmutated variant regions. Spike was spanned by vaccine-associated CD4 TCRs, with dominance at 160-218 and 743-854. An increase in Spike-specific TCR breadth and depth was observed after two AZD1222 doses.

This clone was seen just once. Its specificity is unknown. This CDR3 is built from 13 residues. Germline values: CDR1 SGHNT, CDR2 YENEEA. The ends lost 3 bases at V and 15 bases at J; junction bases unmatched: 10. Method: immunoSEQ multiplex PCR; TCRdb's copy keeps in-frame clones and lacks some. The data hold tens of thousands of clones, with 90% observed a single time. V is TRBV11-3 and J is TRBJ2-3, with 9 bases lining up with TRBD1. Sequencing used peripheral blood, obtained on day 0 of AZD1222 vaccination. The sequence came from an adult in good health. The DNA for the CDR3 is TGTGCCAGCAGCTTTTCCGGGACAGGGTCATTATATTTT. Translated, it gives CASSFSGTGSLYF.